These 29 T cell receptor beta chains came from one sample sequenced in a study of T cells in Graves' hyperthyroidism and ophthalmopathy. Amplification of TCR beta CDR3 regions was performed using RNA transcripts as template. RT-PCR in the first round (using the HTBI primer set) targeted the TCR CDR3. In TCRdb, the multiplex PCR reads were re-called with MiXCR into one record per CDR3 protein. The sample has around 300,000 distinct CDR3 sequences, roughly 20% seen once. Input material: blood. The receptors were sampled from a young man with Graves' ophthalmopathy.

The chain has TRBV11-2 and TRBJ2-7; 8 positions agree with TRBD1. The CDR3 is 14 amino acids. The V gene's germline CDR1 is SGHAT and CDR2 FQNNGV. With 6 bases clipped from V and 1 base from J, the junction kept 5 bases outside the gene matches. CDR3: CASRSGTGSYEQYF. The CDR3 DNA is TGTGCCAGCAGGTCCGGGACAGGTTCCTACGAGCAGTACTTC.

This sequence joins TRBV2 and TRBJ1-2; TRBD1 might be the D (6 bases). The V gene's germline CDR1 is SNHLY and CDR2 FYNNEI. The CDR3 is 15 residues long. V lost 4 bases, J lost 1 base, and 13 bases lay in between. The CDR3 region is CASSVGQGINYGYTF. The CDR3 coding sequence is TGTGCCAGCAGTGTTGGGCAGGGGATTAACTATGGCTACACCTTC.

This clonotype was seen repeatedly, ten times or more. The rearrangement uses TRBV5-1 and TRBJ2-1, with TRBD2 matching 12 bases. Trimming took 3 bases from V and 9 from J; bases not matched to a gene: 4. This CDR3 contains 14 residues. CDR1 SGHRS and CDR2 YFSETQ come from the germline V gene. The CDR3 region is CASSSTSGSGEQFF. The CDR3 coding sequence is TGCGCCAGCAGCTCGACTAGCGGGAGTGGTGAGCAGTTCTTC.

The chain has TRBV19 and TRBJ1-2; 8 bases map to TRBD1. The CDR3 has 14 residues. Germline V lookup: CDR1 LNHDA, CDR2 SQIVND (reference sequence). The ends lost 1 base at V and 6 bases at J; junction bases unmatched: 4. CDR3: CASSIGQGANGYTF. CDR3 nucleotide sequence: TGTGCCAGTAGTATAGGGCAGGGGGCAAATGGCTACACCTTC.

The rearrangement uses TRBV5-5 and TRBJ1-2, with D possibly matching TRBD1 (5 bases). Germline V gene data show CDR1 as SGHKS and CDR2 as YYEKEE (reference sequence). V lost 4 bases, J lost 4 bases, and 17 bases lay in between. This CDR3 comprises 15 residues. CDR3 in amino acids: CASSRQPQGGYGYTF. In nucleotides, the CDR3 is TGTGCCAGCAGCCGCCAACCCCAGGGTGGCTATGGCTACACCTTC.

This clonotype was seen a few times. V and J are TRBV4-1 and TRBJ2-5; no clear D. Trimming removed 5 bases from V and 5 bases from J, with 15 bases in between. The CDR3 is 14 amino acids. The germline V gene encodes CDR1 MGHRA and CDR2 YSYEKL. CDR3 sequence reads: CASSADAHSETQYF. CDR3 in DNA: TGCGCCAGCAGCGCGGACGCCCATTCCGAGACCCAGTACTTC.

The gene calls are TRBV5-1 and TRBJ2-2; 8 positions match TRBD2. CDR3 length: 16 residues. Unmatched junction bases numbered 7, after V lost 2 bases and J lost 4 bases. Germline lookup yields CDR1 SGHRS and CDR2 YFSETQ. The chain's CDR3 is CASSLRAGVTTGELFF. The DNA of the CDR3 is TGCGCCAGCAGCTTAAGAGCGGGAGTTACCACCGGGGAGCTGTTTTTT.

This clonotype was counted ten times or more. The chain carries TRBV12-3 or TRBV12-4 and TRBJ2-3; 8 bases line up with TRBD1. The length of the CDR3 is 15 residues. Trimming took 6 bases from V and 5 from J; bases not matched to a gene: 10. The CDR3 DNA sequence: TGTGCCAGCAGCCCCGAAAGGGGACAGGAAGATACGCAGTATTTT. As protein: CASSPERGQEDTQYF.

The chain employs TRBV5-1 and TRBJ1-1; TRBD1 matches 8 bases. The V gene's germline CDR1 is SGHRS and CDR2 YFSETQ. V lost 0 bases to trimming and J lost 4 bases; unmatched junction nucleotides: 5. This CDR3 region has 15 residues. CDR3 region: CASSLARGRGTEAFF. As DNA, the CDR3 is TGCGCCAGCAGCTTGGCCAGGGGGCGCGGCACTGAAGCTTTCTTT.

This CDR3 is CSASGAGPGELFF. The DNA of the CDR3 is TGCAGTGCTAGCGGGGCGGGCCCCGGGGAGCTGTTTTTT. V and J are TRBV20-1 and TRBJ2-2; D tentatively fits TRBD1 or TRBD2 (5 bases each). The germline V gene has CDR1 DFQATT and CDR2 SNEGSKA (reference sequence). The CDR3 extends over 13 amino acids. With 3 bases removed from V and 6 bases from J, the gap between germline ends came to 11 bases.

This sequence joins TRBV12-3 or TRBV12-4 and TRBJ1-6, with TRBD1 as a possible D gene (5 bases). The CDR3 loop spans 14 amino acids. The germline V and J ends were trimmed by 7 bases and 9 bases, with 16 bases remaining between them. The CDR3 DNA follows: TGTGCCAGCACTACCGGGACCGGGGGTTCACCCCTCCACTTT. Translation: CASTTGTGGSPLHF.

The rearrangement joins TRBV9 to TRBJ2-2; perhaps TRBD2 as D (7 bases). This CDR3 spans 18 amino acids. The germline gives CDR1 SGDLS, CDR2 YYNGEE. With 0 bases removed from V and 2 bases from J, the gap between germline ends came to 17 bases. The CDR3 sequence is CASSVEGGDFANTGELFF. The DNA for the CDR3 is TGTGCCAGCAGCGTAGAGGGGGGGGACTTTGCAAACACCGGGGAGCTGTTTTTT.

This clonotype was seen at least ten times. CDR3 nucleotide sequence: TGTGCCGGACAGAGGGACAGGGAACCCTCCTACGAGCAGTACTTC. Its protein product is CAGQRDREPSYEQYF. The J gene is TRBJ2-7, the V gene TRBV2, with 9 bases that match TRBD1. CDR1 and CDR2 from the germline V gene are SNHLY and FYNNEI. The V segment lost 11 bases and the J segment 0 bases; nucleotides outside the gene matches: 11. The CDR3 is 15 amino acids.

This clonotype was counted between two and nine times. The chain links TRBV6-5 to TRBJ2-1; 9 nucleotides line up with TRBD1. This CDR3 is built from 16 residues. V shed 0 bases and J 8 bases; nucleotides not matched to a gene: 8. CDR1 is MNHEY and CDR2 is SVGAGI in the germline V gene. CDR3 amino acids: CASSYSTGTGNYEQFF. CDR3 DNA: TGTGCCAGCAGTTACTCTACCGGGACAGGGAATTATGAGCAGTTCTTC.

In its sample, this clonotype was seen many times. The chain is built from TRBV3-1 and TRBJ1-2; 9 bases align to TRBD1. The CDR3 runs 15 residues. V lost 0 bases and J lost 8; bases outside the gene matches: 7. Per germline, CDR1 LGHDT and CDR2 YNNKEL (reference sequence). The CDR3 region has the DNA TGTGCCAGCAGCCAAGATCGGACAGGGGTGGAGGGCTACACCTTC. This translates into CASSQDRTGVEGYTF.

This clonotype was observed a few times. This rearrangement joins TRBV24-1 to TRBJ1-6; D is unresolved. Germline V gives CDR1 KGHDR, CDR2 SFDVKD. V lost 0 bases and J lost 5, with 16 bases in between. CDR3 length: 18 residues. The CDR3 nucleotides are TGTGCCACCAGTGATTTGCGGTTTAGTACGGCGCATAATTCACCCCTCCACTTT. Protein product: CATSDLRFSTAHNSPLHF.

This clonotype has more than one count but fewer than ten. The chain couples TRBV20-1 to TRBJ2-3, with D unclear. Trimming removed 0 bases from V and 5 bases from J, with 15 bases in between. Germline V gene sequence: CDR1 DFQATT, CDR2 SNEGSKA (reference sequence). The CDR3 totals 15 residues. CDR3 in amino acids: CSARDSRPARDTQYF. Here the CDR3 DNA reads TGCAGTGCTAGAGATTCACGGCCGGCAAGAGATACGCAGTATTTT.

In this sample, this clonotype turned up a few times. The CDR3 DNA is TGTGCCAGCAGGGGGGCAGCGGGAGGGACAGATACGCAGTATTTT. As protein: CASRGAAGGTDTQYF. The rearrangement links TRBV28 to TRBJ2-3, with TRBD2 matching over 10 bases. This CDR3 is built from 15 residues. With 6 bases clipped from V and 3 bases from J, the junction kept 6 bases outside the gene matches. CDR1 and CDR2 (germline): MDHEN, SYDVKM.

The chain recombines TRBV2 with TRBJ2-7; perhaps TRBD2 as D (7 bases). The germline gives CDR1 SNHLY, CDR2 FYNNEI. The CDR3 runs to 15 residues. V lost 3 bases to trimming and J lost 0 bases, with 12 bases between them. This CDR3 reads CASSEGGTSSYEQYF. The CDR3 nucleotides read TGTGCCAGCAGTGAGGGAGGGACATCCTCCTACGAGCAGTACTTC. Supplemented by reference TRBV2 and TRBJ2-7, the full variable domain reads EPEVTQTPSHQVTQMGQEVILRCVPISNHLYFYWYRQILGQKVEFLVSFYNNEISEKSEIFDDQFSVERPDGSNFTLKIRSTKLEDSAMYFCASSEGGTSSYEQYFGPGTRLTVT.

This clonotype was recorded a few times. V gene TRBV5-6 combines with J gene TRBJ2-1; tentative D call: TRBD1 (6 bases). Deletions cut 4 bases from V and 6 bases from J, with 11 bases between. Germline CDR1 and CDR2: SGHDT and YYEEEE. The CDR3 is 13 amino acids. Here the CDR3 DNA reads TGTGCCAGCAGCACTGGACAGAGCAATGAGCAGTTCTTC. This translates into CASSTGQSNEQFF.

The chain is built from TRBV24-1 and TRBJ1-2; D ambiguous. Per the germline V gene, CDR1 is KGHDR and CDR2 is SFDVKD. The CDR3 totals 14 residues. The V gene lost 3 bases and the J gene lost 3 bases, with 10 bases spanning the gap. The CDR3 spells CATSDPPPDYGYTF. CDR3 bases: TGTGCCACCAGTGATCCTCCACCGGACTATGGCTACACCTTC.

This clonotype was detected many times. V usage is TRBV11-2 and J usage is TRBJ2-1; D may be TRBD1 or TRBD2 (5 bases each). Trimming removed 5 bases at V and 9 bases at J, with 17 bases between. The CDR3 totals 14 residues. Per the germline V gene, CDR1 is SGHAT and CDR2 is FQNNGV. The chain's CDR3 is CASSGRGILSEQFF. DNA of the CDR3: TGTGCCAGCAGCGGTCGGGGCATCTTGAGTGAGCAGTTCTTC.

This clonotype was seen only a few times. The CDR3 nucleotides are TGTGCCAGCACACCCGGGACTAGCGGGAGGGCCACCGGGGAGCTGTTTTTT. Amino acid sequence: CASTPGTSGRATGELFF. The rearrangement joins TRBV2 to TRBJ2-2; 16 bases match TRBD2. This CDR3 is built from 17 residues. The ends lost 7 bases at V and 4 bases at J; junction bases unmatched: 6. CDR1 is SNHLY, CDR2 FYNNEI, per germline.

This chain joins TRBV20-1 and TRBJ2-7; 7 bases align to TRBD2. Trimming cost V 1 base and J 6 bases; bases outside gene matches: 9. CDR1 and CDR2 from the germline V gene are DFQATT and SNEGSKA (reference sequence). The CDR3 loop spans 14 amino acids. This chain's CDR3 is CSARGGEGRLEQYF. The CDR3 nucleotides are TGCAGTGCTAGAGGCGGGGAGGGACGGCTCGAGCAGTACTTC.

This clonotype turned up a few times. V and J are TRBV18 and TRBJ1-2; D not certain. The length of the CDR3 is 13 residues. Trimming left V 3 bases short and J 4 bases short, with 9 bases between. The germline V gene has CDR1 KGHSH and CDR2 LQKENI. The CDR3 region is CASSPWSSYGYTF. For the CDR3, the DNA is TGTGCCAGCTCACCCTGGTCAAGCTATGGCTACACCTTC.

This clonotype was recorded many times. The J gene is TRBJ2-7, the V gene TRBV5-1; 9 positions agree with TRBD1. The CDR3 covers 14 residues. Losses at the gene ends were 4 bases for V and 5 bases for J; bases not matched to a gene: 7. The germline CDR1 and CDR2 sequences are SGHRS and YFSETQ. CDR3 residues: CASSGGQGRDEQYF. CDR3 DNA: TGCGCCAGCAGCGGTGGACAGGGGCGGGACGAGCAGTACTTC.

The chain has TRBV20-1 and TRBJ2-7; TRBD2 matches at 7 bases. The germline V gene encodes CDR1 DFQATT and CDR2 SNEGSKA (reference sequence). V trimming: 0 bases; J trimming: 2 bases; junction bases outside the gene matches: 4. The CDR3 runs to 14 residues. Here the CDR3 reads CSAREGGRTYEQYF. The CDR3 nucleotides read TGCAGTGCTAGAGAGGGCGGGAGAACCTACGAGCAGTACTTC.

This clonotype came up many times. The V call is TRBV20-1, the J call TRBJ2-7; TRBD2 matches at 10 bases. Looked up from germline, CDR1 is DFQATT and CDR2 is SNEGSKA (reference sequence). V lost 2 bases to trimming and J lost 3 bases; unmatched junction nucleotides: 16. The CDR3 loop spans 18 amino acids. DNA for the CDR3: TGCAGTGCTAGACTACCCCACGGAAGCGGGAGGGGAAACTACGAGCAGTACTTC. It translates to CSARLPHGSGRGNYEQYF.

Ten or more counts support this clonotype. The chain links TRBV10-3 to TRBJ2-7; 7 nucleotides match TRBD2. CDR3 length: 14 amino acids. The ends lost 10 bases at V and 2 bases at J; junction bases unmatched: 11. Germline V gene lookup returns CDR1 ENHRY and CDR2 SYGVKD. This CDR3 reads CATREDRGPYEQYF. DNA of the CDR3: TGTGCCACACGGGAGGATCGAGGCCCCTACGAGCAGTACTTC.